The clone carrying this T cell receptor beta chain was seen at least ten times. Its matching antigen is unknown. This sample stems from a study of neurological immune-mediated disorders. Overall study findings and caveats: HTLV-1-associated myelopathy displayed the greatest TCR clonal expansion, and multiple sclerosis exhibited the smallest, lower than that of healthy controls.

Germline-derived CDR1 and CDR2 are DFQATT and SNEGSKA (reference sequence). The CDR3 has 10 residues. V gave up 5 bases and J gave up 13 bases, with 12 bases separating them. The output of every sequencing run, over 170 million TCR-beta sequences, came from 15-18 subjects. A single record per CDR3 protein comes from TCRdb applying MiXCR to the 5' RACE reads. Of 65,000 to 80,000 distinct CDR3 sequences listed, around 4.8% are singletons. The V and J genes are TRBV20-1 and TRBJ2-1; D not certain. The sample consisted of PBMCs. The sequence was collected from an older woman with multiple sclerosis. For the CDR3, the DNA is TGCAGTGCTGAATTACAACAACAGTTCTTC. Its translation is CSAELQQQFF.